Listed below are T cell receptor beta chains from one sample, sequenced in a study of CD8 T cells in Susac syndrome. TCRdb reprocessed the immunoSEQ multiplex PCR reads via MiXCR and lists one record per CDR3 protein. The profile shows roughly 300,000 distinct CDR3 sequences, roughly 85% of them singletons. Sequences were obtained from CD8+ T cells from PBMCs. The receptors come from a human donor with multiple sclerosis. CDR3s include the opening cysteine and the closing phenylalanine or tryptophan. D genes are given only for firm matches. For some rows the clone size is stated as once, few or many, or as a class when expanded; others skip it.

TRBD1	TRBJ2-7	.	TRBV27	CASSPPRTGVDEQYF	TGTGCCAGCAGCCCCCCCCGGACAGGGGTAGACGAGCAGTACTTC
.	TRBJ2-7	.	TRBV6-1	CASSPGQLTYEQYF	TGTGCCAGCAGCCCCGGACAGCTCACCTACGAGCAGTACTTC
TRBD2	TRBJ2-1	.	TRBV4-1	CASSQTYPPSGRNNEQFF	TGCGCCAGCAGCCAAACCTACCCCCCTAGCGGGAGGAACAATGAGCAGTTCTTC
TRBD2	TRBJ2-7	few	TRBV20-1	CSARDPVAGGREQYF	TGCAGTGCTAGAGATCCGGTAGCGGGAGGGCGCGAGCAGTACTTC
.	TRBJ2-7	.	TRBV12-3/TRBV12-4	CASSFHVVSNEQYF	TGTGCCAGCAGTTTTCACGTTGTGAGCAACGAGCAGTACTTC
TRBD2	TRBJ2-7	once	TRBV3-1	CASSQGLAGYEQYF	TGTGCCAGCAGCCAAGGCCTAGCGGGGTACGAGCAGTACTTC
.	TRBJ2-3	.	TRBV27	CASSRATDTQYF	TGTGCCAGCAGTCGAGCCACAGATACGCAGTATTTT
.	TRBJ2-1	.	TRBV27	CASSWTLQGSYNEQFF	TGTGCCAGCAGTTGGACGCTCCAGGGCTCCTACAATGAGCAGTTCTTC
.	TRBJ1-1	.	TRBV9	CASSVDLGANTEAFF	TGTGCCAGCAGCGTAGATTTGGGGGCGAACACTGAAGCTTTCTTT
TRBD1	TRBJ2-7	.	TRBV29-1	CSVRTGASSYEQYF	TGCAGCGTTCGGACAGGAGCCAGCTCCTACGAGCAGTACTTC
.	TRBJ2-7	.	TRBV10-2	CASSVRAYEQYF	TGCGCCAGCAGTGTGCGGGCCTACGAGCAGTACTTC
.	TRBJ2-3	.	TRBV20-1	CSATQIDSGGAQIRSIF	.
.	TRBJ2-2	.	TRBV7-9	CASSSRTINTGELFF	TGTGCCAGCAGCTCTCGGACCATTAACACCGGGGAGCTGTTTTTT
.	TRBJ2-1	few	TRBV6-5	CASSYDGSSYNEQFF	TGTGCCAGCAGTTACGACGGGAGCTCCTACAATGAGCAGTTCTTC
.	TRBJ2-1	.	TRBV7-6	CASSLPGTLSNEQFF	TGTGCCAGCAGCTTACCCGGGACTCTATCCAATGAGCAGTTCTTC
TRBD2	TRBJ2-5	.	TRBV27	CASSEAGEQETQYF	TGTGCCAGCAGTGAGGCGGGAGAGCAGGAGACCCAGTACTTC
.	TRBJ2-7	.	TRBV20-1	CSARSRSSYEQYF	TGCAGTGCTAGGAGCAGATCCTCCTACGAGCAGTACTTC
TRBD2	TRBJ2-1	.	TRBV4-1	CASSQGGGPISYNEQFF	TGCGCCAGCAGCCAAGGCGGGGGTCCCATTTCTTACAATGAGCAGTTCTTC
.	TRBJ1-5	.	TRBV6-5	CASSYGGGNQPQHF	TGTGCCAGCAGTTACGGGGGGGGCAATCAGCCCCAGCATTTT
.	TRBJ1-6	.	TRBV23-1	CVSNSSYNSPLHF	TGCGTCAGCAATAGCTCCTATAATTCACCCCTCCACTTT
TRBD2	TRBJ2-7	few	TRBV6-1	CASSLSGSVAYEQYF	TGTGCCAGCAGCCTTAGCGGGAGCGTTGCCTACGAGCAGTACTTC
.	TRBJ2-1	few	TRBV5-8	CASTGLLNNEQFF	TGTGCCAGCACCGGACTGCTCAACAATGAGCAGTTCTTC
TRBD2	TRBJ2-7	.	TRBV7-9	CASSGFSGATYEQYF	TGTGCCAGCAGCGGCTTTAGCGGGGCAACCTACGAGCAGTACTTC
.	TRBJ2-5	.	TRBV15	CATTLTTGNQETQYF	TGTGCCACTACTCTGACAACAGGGAACCAAGAGACCCAGTACTTC
TRBD2	TRBJ2-1	.	TRBV5-6	CASSGVTSGSTFSYNEQFF	TGTGCCAGCAGCGGCGTGACTAGCGGGAGTACGTTCTCCTACAATGAGCAGTTCTTC